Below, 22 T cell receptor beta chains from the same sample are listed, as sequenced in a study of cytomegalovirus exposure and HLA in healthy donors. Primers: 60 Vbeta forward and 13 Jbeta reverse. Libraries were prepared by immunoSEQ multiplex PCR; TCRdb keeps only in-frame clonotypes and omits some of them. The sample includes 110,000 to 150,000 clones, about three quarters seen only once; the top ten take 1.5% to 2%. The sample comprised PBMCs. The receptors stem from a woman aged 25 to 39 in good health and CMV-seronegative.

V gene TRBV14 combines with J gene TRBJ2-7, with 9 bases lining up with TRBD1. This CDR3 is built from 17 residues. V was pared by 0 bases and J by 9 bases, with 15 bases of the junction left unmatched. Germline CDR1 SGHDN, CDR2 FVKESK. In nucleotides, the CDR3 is TGTGCCAGCAGCCAAGAGGGACAGGGTATTTATGTTCGGGGGCAGTACTTC. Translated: CASSQEGQGIYVRGQYF.

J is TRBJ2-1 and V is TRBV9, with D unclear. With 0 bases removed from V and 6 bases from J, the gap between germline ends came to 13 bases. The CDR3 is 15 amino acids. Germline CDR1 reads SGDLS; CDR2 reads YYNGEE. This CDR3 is CASSVGVDTPNEQFF. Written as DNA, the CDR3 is TGTGCCAGCAGCGTAGGCGTCGACACCCCCAATGAGCAGTTCTTC.

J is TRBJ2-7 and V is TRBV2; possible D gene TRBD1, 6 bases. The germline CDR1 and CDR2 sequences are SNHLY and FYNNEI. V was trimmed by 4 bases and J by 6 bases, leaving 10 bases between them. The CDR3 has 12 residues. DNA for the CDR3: TGTGCCAGCAGTGGGGGGCGGCTCGAGCAGTACTTC. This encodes CASSGGRLEQYF.

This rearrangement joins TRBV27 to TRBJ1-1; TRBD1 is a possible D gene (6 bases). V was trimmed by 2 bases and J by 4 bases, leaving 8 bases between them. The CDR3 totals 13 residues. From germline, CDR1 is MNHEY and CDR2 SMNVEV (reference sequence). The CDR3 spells CASSLRGSTEAFF. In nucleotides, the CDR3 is TGTGCCAGCAGTTTAAGGGGGAGCACTGAAGCTTTCTTT.

CDR3 sequence: CASSGALPRASYGYTF. The CDR3 coding sequence is TGTGCCAGCAGCGGGGCCCTACCTAGGGCCTCCTATGGCTACACCTTC. This rearrangement joins TRBV7-9 to TRBJ1-2, with a possible D match to TRBD1 (5 bases). Trimming cost V 5 bases and J 4 bases, with 20 bases left between them. This CDR3 comprises 16 residues. Germline V gene lookup returns CDR1 SEHNR and CDR2 FQNEAQ (reference sequence).

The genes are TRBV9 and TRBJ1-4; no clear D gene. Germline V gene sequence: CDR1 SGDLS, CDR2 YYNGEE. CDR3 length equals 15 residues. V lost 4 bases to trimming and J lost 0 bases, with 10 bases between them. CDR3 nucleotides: TGTGCCAGCAGCCCCCTCGGTGCAACTAATGAAAAACTGTTTTTT. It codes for CASSPLGATNEKLFF.

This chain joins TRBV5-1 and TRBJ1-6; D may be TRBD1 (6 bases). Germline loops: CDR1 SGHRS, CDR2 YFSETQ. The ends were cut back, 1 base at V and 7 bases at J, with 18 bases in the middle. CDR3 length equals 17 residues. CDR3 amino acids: CASSLSPGTPENSPLHF. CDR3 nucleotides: TGCGCCAGCAGCTTGTCCCCCGGGACACCTGAAAATTCACCCCTCCACTTT.

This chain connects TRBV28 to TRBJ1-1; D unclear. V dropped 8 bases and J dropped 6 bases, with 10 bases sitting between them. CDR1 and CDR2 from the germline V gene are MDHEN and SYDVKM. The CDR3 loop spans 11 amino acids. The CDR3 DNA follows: TGTGCCAGCTCTCCTTCCGCTGAAGCTTTCTTT. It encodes CASSPSAEAFF.

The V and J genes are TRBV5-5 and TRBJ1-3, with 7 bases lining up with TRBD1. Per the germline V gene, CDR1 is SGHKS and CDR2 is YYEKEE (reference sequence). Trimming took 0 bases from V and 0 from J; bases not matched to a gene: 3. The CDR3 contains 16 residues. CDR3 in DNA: TGTGCCAGCAGCTTGGCGGGACAGAGCTCTGGAAACACCATATATTTT. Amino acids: CASSLAGQSSGNTIYF.

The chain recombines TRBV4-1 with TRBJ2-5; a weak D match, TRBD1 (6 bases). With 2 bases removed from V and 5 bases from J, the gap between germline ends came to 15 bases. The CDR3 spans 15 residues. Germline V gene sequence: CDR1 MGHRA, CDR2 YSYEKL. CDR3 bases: TGCGCCAGCAGCCAAAACACAGGGATAGTGGAGACCCAGTACTTC. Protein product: CASSQNTGIVETQYF.

Written as DNA, the CDR3 is TGTGCCAGCCTTGATCGGACAGGGGGCCGTGAGCAGTACTTC. Translation: CASLDRTGGREQYF. The chain couples TRBV5-8 to TRBJ2-7, with TRBD1 matching 11 bases. The CDR3 runs 14 residues. Per the germline V gene, CDR1 is SGHTS and CDR2 is YDEGEE. J lost 7 bases, V lost 7 bases, and 10 bases had no gene match.

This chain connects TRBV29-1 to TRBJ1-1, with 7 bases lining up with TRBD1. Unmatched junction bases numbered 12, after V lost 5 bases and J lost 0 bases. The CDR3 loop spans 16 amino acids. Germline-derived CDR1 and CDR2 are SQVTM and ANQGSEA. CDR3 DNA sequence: TGCAGCGTTCGAAAACTTAGGGGGCCTATGAACACTGAAGCTTTCTTT. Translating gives CSVRKLRGPMNTEAFF.

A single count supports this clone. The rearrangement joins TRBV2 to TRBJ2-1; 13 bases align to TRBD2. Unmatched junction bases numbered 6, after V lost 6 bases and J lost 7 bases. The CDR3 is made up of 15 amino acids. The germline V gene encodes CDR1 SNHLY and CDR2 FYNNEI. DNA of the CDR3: TGTGCCAGCAGGAAGACTAGCGGGGGGATTAATGAGCAGTTCTTC. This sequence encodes CASRKTSGGINEQFF.

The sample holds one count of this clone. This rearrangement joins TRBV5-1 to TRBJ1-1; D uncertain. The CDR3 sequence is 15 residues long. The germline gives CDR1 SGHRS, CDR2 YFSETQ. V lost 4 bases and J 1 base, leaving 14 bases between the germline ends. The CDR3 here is CASSPLRTPNTEAFF. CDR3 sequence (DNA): TGCGCCAGCAGCCCTCTCCGTACACCGAACACTGAAGCTTTCTTT.

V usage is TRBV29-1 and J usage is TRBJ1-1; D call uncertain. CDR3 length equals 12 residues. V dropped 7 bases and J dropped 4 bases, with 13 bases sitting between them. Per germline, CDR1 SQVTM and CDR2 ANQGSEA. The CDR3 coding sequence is TGCAGCGCCGGGATGGGTAGCACTGAAGCTTTCTTT. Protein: CSAGMGSTEAFF.

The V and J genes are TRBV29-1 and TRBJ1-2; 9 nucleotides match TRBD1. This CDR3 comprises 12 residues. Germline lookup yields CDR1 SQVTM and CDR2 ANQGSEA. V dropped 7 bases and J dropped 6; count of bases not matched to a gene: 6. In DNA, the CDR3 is TGCAGCGACGGACAGGGGATTGATGGCTACACCTTC. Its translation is CSDGQGIDGYTF.

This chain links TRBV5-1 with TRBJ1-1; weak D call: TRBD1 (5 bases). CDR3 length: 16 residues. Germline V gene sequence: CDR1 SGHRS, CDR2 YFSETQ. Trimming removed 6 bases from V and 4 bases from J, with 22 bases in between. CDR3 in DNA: TGCGCCAGCATGGGTGCGAAAGGGGAAAGGGGCACTGAAGCTTTCTTT. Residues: CASMGAKGERGTEAFF.

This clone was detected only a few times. The CDR3 DNA reads TGTGCCAGCAGTCGTGGCGGGGACAGCAATCAGCCCCAGCATTTT. Protein: CASSRGGDSNQPQHF. The chain recombines TRBV6-1 with TRBJ1-5, with TRBD1 as a possible D gene (5 bases). Trimming took 5 bases from V and 1 from J, leaving 12 bases between them. The germline V gene encodes CDR1 MNHNS and CDR2 SASEGT. The CDR3 loop spans 15 amino acids.

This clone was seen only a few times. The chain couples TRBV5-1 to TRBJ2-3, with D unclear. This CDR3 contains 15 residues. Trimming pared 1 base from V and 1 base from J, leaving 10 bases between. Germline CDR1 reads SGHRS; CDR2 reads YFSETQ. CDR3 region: CASSLSSRRTDTQYF. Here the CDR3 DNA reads TGCGCCAGCAGCTTGAGTAGCAGACGCACAGATACGCAGTATTTT. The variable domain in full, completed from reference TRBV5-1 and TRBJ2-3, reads KAGVTQTPRYLIKTRGQQVTLSCSPISGHRSVSWYQQTPGQGLQFLFEYFSETQRNKGNFPGRFSGRQFSNSRSEMNVSTLELGDSALYLCASSLSSRRTDTQYFGPGTRLTVL.

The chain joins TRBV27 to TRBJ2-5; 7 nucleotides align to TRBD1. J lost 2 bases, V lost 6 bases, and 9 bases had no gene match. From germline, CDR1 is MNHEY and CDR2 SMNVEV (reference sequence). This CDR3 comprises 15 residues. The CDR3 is CASRGLGTVQETQYF. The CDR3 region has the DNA TGTGCCAGCAGGGGCTTGGGGACAGTACAAGAGACCCAGTACTTC.

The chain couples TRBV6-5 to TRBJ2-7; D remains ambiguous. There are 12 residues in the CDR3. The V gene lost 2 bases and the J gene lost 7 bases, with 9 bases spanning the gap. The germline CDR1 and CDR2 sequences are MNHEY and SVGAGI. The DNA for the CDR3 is TGTGCCAGCAGTTACCCGACCAGGGAGCAGTACTTC. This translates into CASSYPTREQYF.

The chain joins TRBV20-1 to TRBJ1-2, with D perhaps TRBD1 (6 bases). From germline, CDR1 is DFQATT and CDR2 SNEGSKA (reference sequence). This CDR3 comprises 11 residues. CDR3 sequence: CIYRVRYGYTF. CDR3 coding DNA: TGCATTTACAGGGTTCGCTATGGCTACACCTTC.